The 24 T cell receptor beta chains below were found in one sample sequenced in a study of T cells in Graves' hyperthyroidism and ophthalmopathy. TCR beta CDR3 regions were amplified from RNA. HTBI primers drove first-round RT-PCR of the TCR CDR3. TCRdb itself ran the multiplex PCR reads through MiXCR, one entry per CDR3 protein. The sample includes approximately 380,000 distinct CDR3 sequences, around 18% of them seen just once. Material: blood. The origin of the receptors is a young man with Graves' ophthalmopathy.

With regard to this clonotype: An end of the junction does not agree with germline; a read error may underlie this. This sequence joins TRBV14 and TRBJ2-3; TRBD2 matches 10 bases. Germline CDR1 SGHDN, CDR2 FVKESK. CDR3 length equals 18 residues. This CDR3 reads CASSPRRRSGGGADAQYF. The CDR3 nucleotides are TGTGCCAGCAGCCCCCGAAGACGGAGCGGGGGGGGGGCAGATGCGCAGTATTTT.

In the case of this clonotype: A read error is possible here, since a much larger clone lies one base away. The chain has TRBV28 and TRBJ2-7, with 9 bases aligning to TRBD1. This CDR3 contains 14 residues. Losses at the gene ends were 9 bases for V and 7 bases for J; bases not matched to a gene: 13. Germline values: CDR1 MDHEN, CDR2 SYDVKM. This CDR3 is CARRTTGGAEEQYF. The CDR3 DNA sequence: TGTGCCAGAAGGACTACAGGGGGCGCAGAAGAGCAGTACTTC.

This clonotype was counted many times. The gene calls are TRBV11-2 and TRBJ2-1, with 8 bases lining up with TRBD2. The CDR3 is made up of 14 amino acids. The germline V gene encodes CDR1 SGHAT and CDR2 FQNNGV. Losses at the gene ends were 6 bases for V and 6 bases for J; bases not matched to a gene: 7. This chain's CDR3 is CASSHIRGGNEQFF. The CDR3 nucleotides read TGTGCCAGCAGTCATATCCGGGGGGGCAATGAGCAGTTCTTC.

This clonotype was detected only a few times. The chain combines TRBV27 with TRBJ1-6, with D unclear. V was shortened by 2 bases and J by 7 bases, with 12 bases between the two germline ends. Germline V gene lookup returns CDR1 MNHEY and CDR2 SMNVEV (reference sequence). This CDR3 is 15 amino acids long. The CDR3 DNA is TGTGCCAGCAGTTTAGGTACGGGGAGGAATTCACCCCTCCACTTT. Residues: CASSLGTGRNSPLHF.

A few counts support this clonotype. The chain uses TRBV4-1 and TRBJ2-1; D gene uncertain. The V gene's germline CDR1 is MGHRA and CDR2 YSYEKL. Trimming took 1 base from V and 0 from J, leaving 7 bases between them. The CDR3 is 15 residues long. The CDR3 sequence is CASSQGLSSYNEQFF. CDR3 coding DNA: TGCGCCAGCAGCCAAGGGTTAAGCTCCTACAATGAGCAGTTCTTC.

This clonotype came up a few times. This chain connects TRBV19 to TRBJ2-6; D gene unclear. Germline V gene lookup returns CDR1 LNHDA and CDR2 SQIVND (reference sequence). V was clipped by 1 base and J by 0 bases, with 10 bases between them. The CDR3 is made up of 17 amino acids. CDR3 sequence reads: CASSIALRGSGANVLTF. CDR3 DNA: TGTGCCAGTAGTATAGCCCTCCGTGGCTCTGGGGCCAACGTCCTGACTTTC.

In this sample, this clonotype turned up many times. The CDR3 coding sequence is TGTGCCACCTTGACAGGGGTGGACACTGAAGCTTTCTTT. Translating it yields CATLTGVDTEAFF. The chain is built from TRBV27 and TRBJ1-1; 8 positions match TRBD1. This CDR3 region has 13 residues. Germline-derived CDR1 and CDR2 are MNHEY and SMNVEV (reference sequence). V lost 10 bases and J lost 3; bases outside the gene matches: 7.

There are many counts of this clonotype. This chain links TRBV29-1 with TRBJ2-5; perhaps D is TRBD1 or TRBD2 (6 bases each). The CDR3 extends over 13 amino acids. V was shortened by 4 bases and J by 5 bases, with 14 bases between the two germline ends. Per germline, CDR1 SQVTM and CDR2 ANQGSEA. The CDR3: CSVVRGAGETQYF. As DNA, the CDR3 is TGCAGCGTTGTGAGGGGGGCAGGGGAGACCCAGTACTTC.

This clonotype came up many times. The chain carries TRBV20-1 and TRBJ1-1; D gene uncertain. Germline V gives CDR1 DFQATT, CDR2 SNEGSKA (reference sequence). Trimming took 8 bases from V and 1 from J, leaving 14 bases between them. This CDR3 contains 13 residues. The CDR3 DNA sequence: TGCAGTCTAAAGACTCTGGCGAACACTGAAGCTTTCTTT. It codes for CSLKTLANTEAFF.

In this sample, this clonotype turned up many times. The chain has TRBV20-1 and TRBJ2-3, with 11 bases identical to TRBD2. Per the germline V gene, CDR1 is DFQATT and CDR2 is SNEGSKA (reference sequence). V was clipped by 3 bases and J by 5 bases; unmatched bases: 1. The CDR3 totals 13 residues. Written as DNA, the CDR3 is TGCAGTGCTAGCGGGACTAGCGGAGATACGCAGTATTTT. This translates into CSASGTSGDTQYF.

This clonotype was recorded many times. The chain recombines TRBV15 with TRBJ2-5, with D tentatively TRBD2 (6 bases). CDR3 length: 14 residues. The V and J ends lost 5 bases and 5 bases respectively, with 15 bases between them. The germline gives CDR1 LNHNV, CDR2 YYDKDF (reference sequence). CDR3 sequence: CATSSRGGGETQYF. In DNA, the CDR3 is TGTGCCACCAGCTCTCGTGGGGGAGGCGAGACCCAGTACTTC.

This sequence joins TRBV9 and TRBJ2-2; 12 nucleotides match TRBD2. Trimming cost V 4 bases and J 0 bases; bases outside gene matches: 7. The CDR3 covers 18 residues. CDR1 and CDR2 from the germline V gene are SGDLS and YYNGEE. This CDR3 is CASSSPPSGGANTGELFF. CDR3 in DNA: TGTGCCAGCAGCTCCCCGCCTAGCGGGGGGGCGAACACCGGGGAGCTGTTTTTT. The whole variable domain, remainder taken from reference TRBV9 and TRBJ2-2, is DSGVTQTPKHLITATGQRVTLRCSPRSGDLSVYWYQQSLDQGLQFLIQYYNGEERAKGNILERFSAQQFPDLHSELNLSSLELGDSALYFCASSSPPSGGANTGELFFGEGSRLTVL.

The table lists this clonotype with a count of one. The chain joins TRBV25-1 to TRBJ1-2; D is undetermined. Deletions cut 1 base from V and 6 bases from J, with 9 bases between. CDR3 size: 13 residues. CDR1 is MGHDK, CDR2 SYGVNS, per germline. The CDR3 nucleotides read TGTGCCAGCAGTGAATTGGAACTGAATGGCTACACCTTC. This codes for CASSELELNGYTF.

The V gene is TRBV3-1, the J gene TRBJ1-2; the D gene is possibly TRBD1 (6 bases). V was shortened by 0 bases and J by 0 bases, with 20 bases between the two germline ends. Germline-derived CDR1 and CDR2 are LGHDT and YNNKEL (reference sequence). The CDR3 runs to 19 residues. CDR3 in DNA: TGTGCCAGCAGCCAAGAGTTCACTACGGAGGGGGGAGCTAACTATGGCTACACCTTC. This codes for CASSQEFTTEGGANYGYTF.

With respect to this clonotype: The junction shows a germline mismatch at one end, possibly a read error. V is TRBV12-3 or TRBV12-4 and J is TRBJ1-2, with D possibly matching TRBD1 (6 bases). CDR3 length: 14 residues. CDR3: CATSDLRSDSPPTF. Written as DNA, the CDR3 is TGTGCCACCAGTGATTTGCGTTCGGACAGCCCCCCCACCTTC.

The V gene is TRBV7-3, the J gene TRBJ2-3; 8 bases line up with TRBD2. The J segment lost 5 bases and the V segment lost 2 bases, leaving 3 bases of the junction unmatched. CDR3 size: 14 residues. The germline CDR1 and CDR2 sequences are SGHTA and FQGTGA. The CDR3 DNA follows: TGTGCCAGCAGCTTATGGGCGGGGGGAGATACGCAGTATTTT. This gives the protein CASSLWAGGDTQYF.

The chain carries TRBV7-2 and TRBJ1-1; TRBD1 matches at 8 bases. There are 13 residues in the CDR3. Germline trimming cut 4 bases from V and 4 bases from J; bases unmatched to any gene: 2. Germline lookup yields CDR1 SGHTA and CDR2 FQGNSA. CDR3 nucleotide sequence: TGTGCCAGCAGCTGGGACAGGCGCACTGAAGCTTTCTTT. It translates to CASSWDRRTEAFF.

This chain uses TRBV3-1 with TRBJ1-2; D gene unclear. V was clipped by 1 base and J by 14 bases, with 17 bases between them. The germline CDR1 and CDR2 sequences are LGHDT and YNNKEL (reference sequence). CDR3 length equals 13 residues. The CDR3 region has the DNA TGTGCCAGCAGCCAAGGCCCGGGCAGTTCTAGTACCTTC. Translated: CASSQGPGSSSTF.

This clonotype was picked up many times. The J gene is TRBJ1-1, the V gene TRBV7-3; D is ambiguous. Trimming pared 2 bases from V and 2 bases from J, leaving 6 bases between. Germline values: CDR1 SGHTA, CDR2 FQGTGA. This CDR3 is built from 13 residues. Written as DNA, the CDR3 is TGTGCCAGCAGCTTAGAGGAAAACACTGAAGCTTTCTTT. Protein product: CASSLEENTEAFF.

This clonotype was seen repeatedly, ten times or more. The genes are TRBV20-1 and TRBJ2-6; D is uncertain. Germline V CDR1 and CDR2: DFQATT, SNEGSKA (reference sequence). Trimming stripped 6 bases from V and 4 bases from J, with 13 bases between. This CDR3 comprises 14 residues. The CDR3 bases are TGCAGTGCCGCGACTGGAGACGGGGCCAACGTCCTGACTTTC. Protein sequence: CSAATGDGANVLTF.

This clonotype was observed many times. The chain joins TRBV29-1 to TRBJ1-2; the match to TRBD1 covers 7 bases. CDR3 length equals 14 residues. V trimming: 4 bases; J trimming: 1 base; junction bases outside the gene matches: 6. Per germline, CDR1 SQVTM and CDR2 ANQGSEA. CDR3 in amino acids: CSVARDSNNYGYTF. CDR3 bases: TGCAGCGTTGCCCGGGACAGCAATAACTATGGCTACACCTTC.

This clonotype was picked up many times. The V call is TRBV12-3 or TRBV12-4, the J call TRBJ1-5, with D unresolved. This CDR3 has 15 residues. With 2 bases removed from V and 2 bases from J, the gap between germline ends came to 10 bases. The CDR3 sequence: CASSLIGSGNQPQHF. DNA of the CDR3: TGTGCCAGCAGTTTAATAGGGTCCGGCAATCAGCCCCAGCATTTT.

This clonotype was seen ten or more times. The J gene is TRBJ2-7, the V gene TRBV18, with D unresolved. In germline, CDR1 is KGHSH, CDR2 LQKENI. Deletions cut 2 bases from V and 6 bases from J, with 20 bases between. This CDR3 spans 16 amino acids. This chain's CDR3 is CASSPMVGTSPPEQYF. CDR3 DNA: TGTGCCAGCTCACCAATGGTGGGAACATCGCCCCCCGAGCAGTACTTC.

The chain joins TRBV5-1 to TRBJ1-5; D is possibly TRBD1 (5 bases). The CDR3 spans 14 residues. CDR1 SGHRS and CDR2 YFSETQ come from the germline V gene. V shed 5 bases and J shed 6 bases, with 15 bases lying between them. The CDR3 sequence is CASRMQGNGQPQHF. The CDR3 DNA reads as TGCGCCAGCAGAATGCAGGGAAACGGTCAGCCCCAGCATTTT.